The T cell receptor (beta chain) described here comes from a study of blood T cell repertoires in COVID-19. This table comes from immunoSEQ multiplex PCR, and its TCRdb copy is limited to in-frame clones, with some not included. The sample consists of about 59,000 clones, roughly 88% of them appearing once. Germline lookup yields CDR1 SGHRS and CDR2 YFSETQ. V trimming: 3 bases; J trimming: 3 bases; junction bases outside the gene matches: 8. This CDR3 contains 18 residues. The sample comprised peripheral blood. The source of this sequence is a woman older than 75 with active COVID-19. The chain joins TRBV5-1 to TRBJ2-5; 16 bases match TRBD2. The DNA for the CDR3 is TGCGCCAGCAGCTCATCGGGACTAGCGGGGGGGCTAGAAGAGACCCAGTACTTC. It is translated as CASSSSGLAGGLEETQYF. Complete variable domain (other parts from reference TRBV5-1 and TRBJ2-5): KAGVTQTPRYLIKTRGQQVTLSCSPISGHRSVSWYQQTPGQGLQFLFEYFSETQRNKGNFPGRFSGRQFSNSRSEMNVSTLELGDSALYLCASSSSGLAGGLEETQYFGPGTRLLVL.